This TCR beta chain was identified during a study of blood T cell repertoires in COVID-19. On the study more broadly: Collection of acute and convalescent COVID-19 samples took place in the United States, Italy and Spain. PBMCs, B-cell-depleted T cells, or T cells provided the cDNA or gDNA that made up the material.

In the source study's methods: Nucleated cell number was recorded as an estimate derived from reference gene primer amplification. Sequenced by immunoSEQ multiplex PCR; TCRdb stores in-frame clones only, minus some. The DNA was the basis for D and trimming; V, J and clone size are from that table. The repertoire holds roughly 100,000 clones, with roughly nine tenths as singletons. The germline V gene has CDR1 LGHDT and CDR2 YNNKEL (reference sequence). Deletions cut 6 bases from V and 10 bases from J, with 19 bases between. The CDR3 is made up of 14 amino acids. Sequenced sample: peripheral blood. The clonotype comes from a human donor in a cohort sampled during active COVID-19. The V and J genes are TRBV3-1 (or the pseudogene TRBV3-2) and TRBJ2-1, with a possible D match to TRBD2 (6 bases). CDR3 sequence reads: CASSLGTYPREQFF. For the CDR3, the DNA is TGTGCCAGCAGTCTCGGGACTTATCCCCGAGAGCAGTTCTTC.